Below are 21 T cell receptor beta chains sequenced from a single sample in a study of blood T cell repertoires in COVID-19. The repertoire was sequenced with immunoSEQ multiplex PCR; TCRdb's copy has only in-frame clones and lacks some. The sample lists about 370,000 clones; roughly nine tenths were seen once. The specimen sequenced was PBMCs or T cells enriched from blood (not recorded which). Receptor source: a man between 18 and 35 years old who had recovered from COVID-19.

The gene calls are TRBV6-5 and TRBJ2-7; 9 nucleotides agree with TRBD1. Germline CDR1 is MNHEY and CDR2 is SVGAGI. The CDR3 spans 15 residues. The J segment lost 0 bases and the V segment lost 2 bases, leaving 2 bases of the junction unmatched. CDR3 DNA: TGTGCCAGCAGTTACGGACAGGGGAGCTCCTACGAGCAGTACTTC. This translates into CASSYGQGSSYEQYF.

The chain uses TRBV4-1 and TRBJ2-1; weak D call: TRBD1 (5 bases). This CDR3 is built from 13 residues. Germline loops: CDR1 MGHRA, CDR2 YSYEKL. Deletions cut 8 bases from V and 5 bases from J, with 13 bases between. The DNA for the CDR3 is TGCGCCAGCTCCCAGGGTCTCGACAATGAGCAGTTCTTC. It codes for CASSQGLDNEQFF.

This clone appeared once. DNA of the CDR3: TGTGCCAGCAGTGAAGCGGACACCTCCAATCAGCCCCAGCATTTT. It encodes CASSEADTSNQPQHF. V is TRBV6-1 and J is TRBJ1-5; possible D gene TRBD1, 5 bases. CDR1 is MNHNS and CDR2 is SASEGT in the germline V gene. V was shortened by 0 bases and J by 3 bases, with 9 bases between the two germline ends. The CDR3 loop spans 15 amino acids.

The chain employs TRBV6-4 and TRBJ1-6, with TRBD1 as a possible D gene (6 bases). Germline CDR1 reads MRHNA; CDR2 reads SNTAGT. This CDR3 region has 13 residues. Trimming removed 3 bases at V and 9 bases at J, with 9 bases between. The CDR3 nucleotides are TGTGCCAGCAGTGAAGGGGGTCCTTCACCCCTCCACTTT. Amino acid sequence: CASSEGGPSPLHF.

This rearrangement joins TRBV5-1 to TRBJ2-1, with 7 bases lining up with TRBD1. This CDR3 region has 13 residues. V was clipped by 1 base and J by 13 bases; unmatched bases: 8. From germline, CDR1 is SGHRS and CDR2 YFSETQ. CDR3 sequence reads: CASSLLRDRQQFF. CDR3 nucleotides: TGCGCCAGCAGCTTGTTAAGGGACAGACAACAGTTCTTC.

The rearrangement links TRBV7-2 to TRBJ2-5, with D perhaps TRBD2 (5 bases). The germline V gene encodes CDR1 SGHTA and CDR2 FQGNSA. V was pared by 6 bases and J by 4 bases, with 18 bases between. This CDR3 has 15 amino acids. CDR3 region: CASRVQLRALETQYF. DNA for the CDR3: TGTGCCAGCAGGGTACAGCTGCGGGCATTAGAGACCCAGTACTTC. Complete variable domain (other parts from reference TRBV7-2 and TRBJ2-5): GAGVSQSPSNKVTEKGKDVELRCDPISGHTALYWYRQSLGQGLEFLIYFQGNSAPDKSGLPSDRFSAERTGGSVSTLTIQRTQQEDSAVYLCASRVQLRALETQYFGPGTRLLVL.

The chain combines TRBV5-1 with TRBJ2-3, with D perhaps TRBD2 (7 bases). Germline V gene sequence: CDR1 SGHRS, CDR2 YFSETQ. The CDR3 consists of 15 residues. Trimming cost V 6 bases and J 2 bases, with 16 bases left between them. The CDR3 bases are TGCGCCAGCACCCCGTCGGGGGGCCTCACAGATACGCAGTATTTT. It is translated as CASTPSGGLTDTQYF.

This clone was seen only once. The V and J genes are TRBV20-1 and TRBJ2-3; 10 bases match TRBD1. The germline gives CDR1 DFQATT, CDR2 SNEGSKA (reference sequence). This CDR3 has 16 residues. Trimming took 3 bases from V and 6 from J; bases not matched to a gene: 12. CDR3 DNA: TGCAGTGCTAGTGGGATACAAGGACAGGGGGGGGATACGCAGTATTTT. Protein sequence: CSASGIQGQGGDTQYF.

Details on this clone: Other DNA sequences of this sample code for an identical CDR3. V gene TRBV29-1 combines with J gene TRBJ2-7; 8 positions agree with TRBD1. The CDR3 loop spans 11 amino acids. CDR1 and CDR2 from the germline V gene are SQVTM and ANQGSEA. V gave up 6 bases and J gave up 3 bases; unmatched junction bases: 1. CDR3 nucleotides: TGCAGCGTAGACAGGGGCTACGAGCAGTACTTC. Its protein is CSVDRGYEQYF.

The rearrangement joins TRBV30 to TRBJ2-1, with 11 nucleotides matching TRBD2. CDR3 length: 14 residues. Germline values: CDR1 GTSNPN, CDR2 SVGIG (reference sequence). The CDR3 coding sequence is TGTGCATCCATCGGACTAGCGGGCGACAATGAGCAGTTCTTC. Residues: CASIGLAGDNEQFF.

As for this clone: The sample holds other DNA sequences that translate to the same CDR3. The rearrangement uses TRBV2 and TRBJ2-3; TRBD2 matches at 8 bases. V lost 3 bases and J lost 0; bases outside the gene matches: 2. This CDR3 has 15 residues. Germline CDR1 is SNHLY and CDR2 is FYNNEI. The CDR3 DNA is TGTGCCAGCAGTGATCCGGGGGGGAGCACAGATACGCAGTATTTT. Its protein product is CASSDPGGSTDTQYF.

The rearrangement joins TRBV28 to TRBJ1-1; 8 bases agree with TRBD1. Germline-derived CDR1 and CDR2 are MDHEN and SYDVKM. This CDR3 spans 17 amino acids. The ends lost 1 base at V and 0 bases at J; junction bases unmatched: 7. The CDR3 loop is CASSLSGGAGMNTEAFF. The CDR3 DNA is TGTGCCAGCAGTTTATCAGGGGGCGCTGGGATGAACACTGAAGCTTTCTTT.

V gene TRBV27 combines with J gene TRBJ1-2; no reliable D call. V lost 6 bases to trimming and J lost 2 bases, with 13 bases between them. Germline CDR1 reads MNHEY; CDR2 reads SMNVEV (reference sequence). The CDR3 totals 14 residues. The CDR3 DNA is TGTGCCAGCAGCCGCTCCGGGATAAACTATGGCTACACCTTC. Translation: CASSRSGINYGYTF.

This clone was recorded only once. This specimen includes other DNA sequences encoding the same CDR3. The genes are TRBV3-1 (or the pseudogene TRBV3-2) and TRBJ2-7, with a tentative D call TRBD1 (5 bases). The CDR3 totals 13 residues. V lost 1 base, J lost 3 bases, and 7 bases lay in between. From germline, CDR1 is LGHDT and CDR2 YNNKEL (reference sequence). The CDR3 protein is CASSQGQGYEQYF. CDR3 DNA sequence: TGTGCCAGCAGCCAAGGCCAGGGCTACGAGCAGTACTTC.

J is TRBJ2-2 and V is TRBV5-6; 7 positions agree with TRBD2. Germline V gene lookup returns CDR1 SGHDT and CDR2 YYEEEE. The CDR3 totals 17 residues. The junction had 14 bases not matched to a gene; V was cut back by 6 bases and J by 3 bases. CDR3 in amino acids: CASTLYLGGLDTGELFF. The CDR3 bases are TGTGCCAGCACCCTTTATTTGGGAGGGTTGGACACCGGGGAGCTGTTTTTT.

This rearrangement joins TRBV7-2 to TRBJ1-5, with 8 bases identical to TRBD1. V shed 5 bases and J 7 bases; nucleotides not matched to a gene: 4. The length of the CDR3 is 13 residues. Per germline, CDR1 SGHTA and CDR2 FQGNSA. CDR3 amino acids: CASSTGQGQPQHF. The CDR3 DNA is TGTGCCAGCAGCACCGGACAGGGACAGCCCCAGCATTTT.

This chain joins TRBV11-3 and TRBJ2-7; the match to TRBD1 covers 8 bases. CDR3 length: 14 residues. Germline CDR1 is SGHNT and CDR2 is YENEEA. The J segment lost 5 bases and the V segment lost 1 base, leaving 4 bases of the junction unmatched. Written as DNA, the CDR3 is TGTGCCAGCAGCTTAGGGCACAGGGGGAACGAGCAGTACTTC. Protein product: CASSLGHRGNEQYF.

The chain couples TRBV28 to TRBJ1-1; 7 bases fit TRBD1. Germline V lookup: CDR1 MDHEN, CDR2 SYDVKM. The CDR3 totals 14 residues. V trimming: 10 bases; J trimming: 0 bases; junction bases outside the gene matches: 8. CDR3 residues: CATSSGTVNTEAFF. The CDR3 DNA reads as TGTGCCACCTCCTCCGGGACAGTGAACACTGAAGCTTTCTTT.

The chain carries TRBV11-2 and TRBJ2-7; 11 bases are a match to TRBD1. Trimming cost V 5 bases and J 4 bases; bases outside gene matches: 13. The CDR3 totals 17 residues. Germline V gene lookup returns CDR1 SGHAT and CDR2 FQNNGV. The CDR3 loop reads CASSGGGAGTGGYEQYF. The CDR3 DNA follows: TGTGCCAGCAGCGGAGGAGGGGCCGGGACAGGGGGATACGAGCAGTACTTC.

This sequence joins TRBV27 and TRBJ2-7; D is ambiguous. CDR1 is MNHEY, CDR2 SMNVEV, per germline (reference sequence). This CDR3 has 10 residues. The germline V and J ends were trimmed by 8 bases and 2 bases, with 4 bases remaining between them. CDR3 region: CASGPYEQYF. The CDR3 DNA reads TGTGCCAGCGGCCCCTACGAGCAGTACTTC.

J is TRBJ2-7 and V is TRBV25-1; tentatively, D is TRBD1 (5 bases). CDR3 length: 13 residues. Germline V lookup: CDR1 MGHDK, CDR2 SYGVNS. Deletions cut 3 bases from V and 5 bases from J, with 11 bases between. The CDR3 coding sequence is TGTGCCAGCAGTGACCGCAGGGCAAACGAGCAGTACTTC. Protein sequence: CASSDRRANEQYF.